This TCR beta chain was identified in a study of response to subunit inactivated influenza vaccine. There are a few counts of this clonotype. TCRdb re-analysed the RT-PCR reads in MiXCR, keeping a single row per CDR3 protein. The repertoire holds about 570,000 distinct CDR3 sequences, around 10% seen once, with 11% in the top ten. This sample also appeared in a second study, on T cells expressing NK-cell markers. From that report: TCR beta libraries carry UMIs added by 5'RACE template switching. Repertoire data for TCR beta were derived from sorted T cells (CD3+CD56+NKG2C+, CD3+CD56+NKG2C- and CD3+CD56-NKG2C+). The authors sequenced eight donors, of whom seven were HCMV-seropositive and one was seronegative.

Sequenced here: PBMCs from blood, sampled on the day of vaccination. This receptor was obtained from a man between 45 and 60 years old who received an inactivated influenza vaccine.

CDR3 sequence (DNA): TGTGCCAGCAACGGGGGGCCCCACACCGGGGAGCTGTTTTTT. Its protein is CASNGGPHTGELFF. V gene TRBV25-1 combines with J gene TRBJ2-2; a possible D gene is TRBD2 (7 bases). V shed 7 bases and J shed 3 bases, with 12 bases lying between them. CDR1 MGHDK and CDR2 SYGVNS come from the germline V gene. This CDR3 region has 14 residues.